The 9 T cell receptor beta chains below come from one sample, sequenced in a study of blood T cell repertoires in COVID-19. The assay was immunoSEQ multiplex PCR, and TCRdb's table has in-frame clones only and misses some. The sample has roughly 700,000 clones; more than 80% are singletons. The sequenced material came from peripheral blood. The receptors shown here come from a woman in her late teens or twenties with acute or convalescent COVID-19.

The genes are TRBV7-9 and TRBJ2-3, with D possibly TRBD1 on 7 matching bases. V shed 3 bases and J shed 2 bases, with 9 bases lying between them. CDR3 size: 14 residues. Germline-derived CDR1 and CDR2 are SEHNR and FQNEAQ (reference sequence). The CDR3 coding sequence is TGTGCCAGCAGCTTCAGGGGGGTCACAGATACGCAGTATTTT. This gives the protein CASSFRGVTDTQYF.

The genes are TRBV6-5 and TRBJ1-5; 8 positions match TRBD1. Trimming took 4 bases from V and 1 from J; bases not matched to a gene: 6. This CDR3 has 16 residues. Germline V gene data show CDR1 as MNHEY and CDR2 as SVGAGI. The CDR3 loop reads CASSSLTGESNQPQHF. The CDR3 nucleotides read TGTGCCAGCAGTTCACTGACAGGGGAAAGCAATCAGCCCCAGCATTTT.

This rearrangement joins TRBV7-9 to TRBJ1-6, with 9 bases lining up with TRBD1. The CDR3 contains 15 residues. Germline V gene sequence: CDR1 SEHNR, CDR2 FQNEAQ (reference sequence). The ends lost 8 bases at V and 13 bases at J; junction bases unmatched: 15. The chain's CDR3 is CASGHWDRASGPLHF. For the CDR3, the DNA is TGTGCCAGCGGCCACTGGGACAGGGCTTCAGGGCCCCTCCACTTT.

The chain has TRBV28 and TRBJ1-5, with D unresolved. This CDR3 is built from 16 residues. From germline, CDR1 is MDHEN and CDR2 SYDVKM. Between the trimmed V and J ends, which lost 5 bases and 7 bases, there was a span of 21 bases. The CDR3 here is CASSTNHGPAGQPQHF. The CDR3 nucleotides are TGTGCCAGCAGTACTAATCACGGACCGGCGGGGCAGCCCCAGCATTTT.

This clone has a handful of counts. In DNA, the CDR3 is TGTGCCAGTAGTATAGCGGGACAGGGGCCCTACGAGCAGTACTTC. As protein: CASSIAGQGPYEQYF. The gene calls are TRBV19 and TRBJ2-7; 10 nucleotides line up with TRBD1. V shed 1 base, J shed 2 bases, and the junction held 2 bases outside the gene matches. The germline gives CDR1 LNHDA, CDR2 SQIVND (reference sequence). This CDR3 is built from 15 residues.

The CDR3 DNA is TGTGCCAGCAGCCCCGGGACAGAGCAGTTCTTC. Its protein is CASSPGTEQFF. V is TRBV5-4 and J is TRBJ2-1, with D maybe TRBD1 (6 bases). Between the trimmed V and J ends, which lost 4 bases and 10 bases, there was a span of 9 bases. The CDR3 loop spans 11 amino acids. From germline, CDR1 is SGHNT and CDR2 YYREEE (reference sequence).

This clone showed up just once. The chain combines TRBV5-4 with TRBJ2-2; 8 bases map to TRBD1. CDR1 and CDR2 (germline): SGHNT, YYREEE (reference sequence). This CDR3 has 13 amino acids. V was clipped by 4 bases and J by 7 bases; unmatched bases: 3. The CDR3 nucleotides read TGTGCCAGCAGCCAGGGGACAGGCGGGGAGCTGTTTTTT. It codes for CASSQGTGGELFF.

This chain uses TRBV5-4 with TRBJ2-5, with 8 bases matching TRBD1. The CDR3 covers 15 residues. V lost 4 bases to trimming and J lost 3 bases; unmatched junction nucleotides: 8. Germline V gives CDR1 SGHNT, CDR2 YYREEE (reference sequence). The CDR3 reads CASSRDRRAEETQYF. Written as DNA, the CDR3 is TGTGCCAGCAGCAGGGACAGGAGGGCGGAAGAGACCCAGTACTTC. Supplemented by reference TRBV5-4 and TRBJ2-5, the full variable domain reads ETGVTQSPTHLIKTRGQQVTLRCSSQSGHNTVSWYQQALGQGPQFIFQYYREEENGRGNFPPRFSGLQFPNYSSELNVNALELDDSALYLCASSRDRRAEETQYFGPGTRLLVL.

The chain couples TRBV14 to TRBJ2-3; D not resolved. The CDR3 length is 16 residues. The V gene's germline CDR1 is SGHDN and CDR2 FVKESK. Trimming cost V 0 bases and J 4 bases, with 14 bases left between them. The CDR3 DNA follows: TGTGCCAGCAGCCAAGATTTTGCGAGATACCCAGATACGCAGTATTTT. Translated, it gives CASSQDFARYPDTQYF.